This T cell receptor (beta chain) came from a study of CD8+CD57+ T cells in acquired aplastic anemia. V was pared by 8 bases and J by 7 bases, with 20 bases between. The CDR3 covers 15 residues. CDR1 is SEHNR and CDR2 is FQNEAQ in the germline V gene (reference sequence). Those patients picked for sequencing had displayed CD8+CD57+ cell expansion on flow cytometry. According to the study, genomic DNA was the template for TCR beta VDJ and CDR3 profiling. MiXCR was run by TCRdb on the reads, yielding one entry per CDR3 protein. The table includes some 170,000 distinct CDR3 sequences, under 55% detected once. The table lists this clonotype with many counts.

This chain links TRBV7-9 with TRBJ2-2, with D possibly TRBD2 on 6 matching bases. This TCR was recovered from a human donor with aplastic anemia. Material: sorted CD4+, CD8+, or CD8+CD57+ T cells (not recorded which) from PBMCs. For the CDR3, the DNA is TGTGCCAGCGGTCTCGGGACTGGCGTTGTCGGGGAGCTGTTTTTT. Its translation is CASGLGTGVVGELFF. The whole variable domain, remainder taken from reference TRBV7-9 and TRBJ2-2, is DTGVSQNPRHKITKRGQNVTFRCDPISEHNRLYWYRQTLGQGPEFLTYFQNEAQLEKSRLLSDRFSAERPKGSFSTLEIQRTEQGDSAMYLCASGLGTGVVGELFFGEGSRLTVL.